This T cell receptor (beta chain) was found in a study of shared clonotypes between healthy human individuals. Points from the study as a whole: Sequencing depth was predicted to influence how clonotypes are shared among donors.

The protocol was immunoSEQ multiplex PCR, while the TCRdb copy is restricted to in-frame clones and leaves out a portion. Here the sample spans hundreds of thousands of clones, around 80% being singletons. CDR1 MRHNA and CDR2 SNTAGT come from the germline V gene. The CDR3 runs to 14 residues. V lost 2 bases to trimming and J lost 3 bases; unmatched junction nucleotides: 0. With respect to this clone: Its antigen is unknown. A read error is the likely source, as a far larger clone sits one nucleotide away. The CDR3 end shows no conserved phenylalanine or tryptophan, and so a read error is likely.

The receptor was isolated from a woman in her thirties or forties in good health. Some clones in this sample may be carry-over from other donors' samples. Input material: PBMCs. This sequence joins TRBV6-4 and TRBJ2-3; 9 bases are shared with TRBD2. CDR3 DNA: TGTGCCAGCAGTGACGGACTAGCGACAGATACGCAGTATCTT. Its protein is CASSDGLATDTQYL.